This TCR beta chain was found in a study of shared clonotypes between healthy human individuals. Notes on this clone: This may come from a read error, since a much larger clone is one base off.

In the original processing: Filtering differed because ImmunoSEQ produced junction-only sequences that carried no quality scores. Repertoires were generated with immunoSEQ multiplex PCR, while TCRdb's copy carries only in-frame clones and drops some. Clone size and V and J calls were adopted from that table, with D and trimming inferred from the DNA. The profile shows about 1.1 million clones, roughly 80% of them singletons. Germline-derived CDR1 and CDR2 are MNHEY and SMNVEV (reference sequence). CDR3 length: 15 amino acids. Donors were Caucasian adults residing in Nashville, Tennessee, USA. The chain employs TRBV27 and TRBJ2-7, with TRBD2 as a possible D gene (5 bases). Sequencing was performed on memory CD4+ T cells from PBMCs. Subset meaning: CD45RA-negative fraction. This receptor was obtained from a man between 18 and 29 years old in good health. Some clones in this sample may be carry-over from other donors' samples. CDR3: CASSPDGVNAYGQYF. The CDR3 coding sequence is TGTGCCAGCAGTCCCGACGGGGTAAATGCCTACGGGCAGTACTTC.